These T cell receptor beta chains were read from a single sample in a study of human T cells and chemical hapten exposure. TCRdb re-derived calls from the RACE reads in MiXCR, one entry per CDR3 protein. The data contain around 330,000 distinct CDR3 sequences, around 5% of them singletons. The input for sequencing was whole blood, taken in connection with sensitization to the hapten diphenylcyclopropenone (DPC). These receptor sequences come from a woman aged 18-35 years with alopecia areata. Some clones in this sample may be carry-over from other donors' samples. CDR3s include the opening cysteine and the closing phenylalanine or tryptophan. D genes are given only for firm matches. The size entry is marked missing in some rows and otherwise reads once, few, many or a size class.

>many|TRBV4-3|TRBJ2-3|TRBD2
TGCGCCAGCAGCCAAGATTATGCGGGGGGCCCGGGAGATACGCAGTATTTT
CASSQDYAGGPGDTQYF
>many|TRBV28|TRBJ2-7|TRBD1
TGTGCCAGCAGTTTAACAGGGGGAGTACCCTACGAGCAGTACTTC
CASSLTGGVPYEQYF
>many|TRBV21-1|TRBJ1-5|NA
TGTGCCAGCAGCAAAGCCGCCGAGAATCAGCCCCAGCATTTT
CASSKAAENQPQHF
>many|TRBV20-1|TRBJ2-7|TRBD1
TGCAGTGCTAAGGGGACAGGGGGATTTTTCGACGAGCAGTACTTC
CSAKGTGGFFDEQYF
>many|TRBV5-1|TRBJ1-1|TRBD1
TGCGCCAGCAGCTCTGACAGGGCGGCTGAAGCTTTCTTT
CASSSDRAAEAFF
>few|TRBV7-2|TRBJ1-4|NA
TGTGCCAGCAGCTTAGCAAAGAGGGAGTATGCTGAAAAACTGTTTTTT
CASSLAKREYAEKLFF
>NA|TRBV24-1|TRBJ2-1|NA
TGTGCCACCGGCGGTATACAGGCGAGCTCCTACAATGAGCAGTTCTTC
CATGGIQASSYNEQFF
>many|TRBV12-3/TRBV12-4|TRBJ2-6|TRBD1
TGTGCCAGCAGCCCCTGGTCAGGGGGTACAGGGGCTGGGGCCAACGTCCTGACTTTC
CASSPWSGGTGAGANVLTF
>many|TRBV6-2/TRBV6-3|TRBJ1-6|TRBD1
TGTGCCAGCAGGAGGACAGGCCCGAGCTCCTATAATTCACCCCTCCACTTT
CASRRTGPSSYNSPLHF
>NA|TRBV7-6|TRBJ2-2|NA
TGTGCCAGCAGCTTAACTCGAGGGACCGGGGAGCTGTTTTTT
CASSLTRGTGELFF
>NA|TRBV6-6|TRBJ1-1|TRBD1
TGTGCCAGCACTCGCAGGGACAGGGGGCTTAACACTGAAGCTTTCTTT
CASTRRDRGLNTEAFF
>NA|TRBV6-1|TRBJ2-5|NA
TGTGCCAGCAGTGAAGTGGGGTACGGAGAGACCCAGTACTTC
CASSEVGYGETQYF
>NA|TRBV20-1|TRBJ2-1|TRBD2
TGCAGTGCCGGACTAGCGGACAATGAGCAGTTCTTC
CSAGLADNEQFF
>few|TRBV28|TRBJ1-4|NA
TGTGCCAGCCGGGCAGGGGTTGTAGAAAAACTGTTTTTT
CASRAGVVEKLFF
>many|TRBV12-3/TRBV12-4|TRBJ1-4|NA
TGTGCCAGCAGGGTCCCGGGGGGCGGGAATGAAAAACTGTTTTTT
CASRVPGGGNEKLFF
>many|TRBV12-3/TRBV12-4|TRBJ2-1|TRBD1
TGTGCCAGCAGTTACAGACAGGGGGTCTACAATGAGCAGTTCTTC
CASSYRQGVYNEQFF
>few|TRBV2|TRBJ1-4|TRBD1
TGTGCCAGCAGATGGGACAGTAATGAAAAACTGTTTTTT
CASRWDSNEKLFF
>many|TRBV7-9|TRBJ2-3|TRBD1
TGTGCCAGCAGCCCCGGGACAGGAATATCCACAGATACGCAGTATTTT
CASSPGTGISTDTQYF
>NA|TRBV7-9|TRBJ1-1|NA
TGTGCCAGCAGCTTAGCGGCGGGGGCTGAAGCTTTCTTT
CASSLAAGAEAFF
>many|TRBV12-3/TRBV12-4|TRBJ2-7|NA
TGTGCCAGCAGTTACTTTGACGAGCAGTACTTC
CASSYFDEQYF
>NA|TRBV6-5|TRBJ2-7|NA
TGTGCCAGCAGTTACTTGGGACCCGACGACGAGCAGTACTTC
CASSYLGPDDEQYF
>many|TRBV27|TRBJ2-7|TRBD1
TGTGCCAGCAGTCCCCGGACAGGTAGCTCCTACGAGCAGTACTTC
CASSPRTGSSYEQYF
>NA|TRBV5-1|TRBJ1-2|NA
TGCGCCAGCAGCTCCTGGGCCGATAACTATGGCTACACCTTC
CASSSWADNYGYTF
>NA|TRBV12-3/TRBV12-4|TRBJ2-1|TRBD2
TGTGCCAGCAGCCTCACGGGACTAGCGGGGAATGAGCAGTTCTTC
CASSLTGLAGNEQFF
>few|TRBV10-3|TRBJ1-6|NA
TGTGCGGCGGCCGGGCATCTTAATTCACCCCTCCACTTT
CAAAGHLNSPLHF
>many|TRBV7-2|TRBJ1-5|NA
TGTGCCAGCAGCTCTCCCGGGCCTTGGCCCCAGCATTTT
CASSSPGPWPQHF
>few|TRBV3-1|TRBJ1-1|NA
TGTGCCAGCAGCCAATCGGACAGTCACACTGAAGCTTTCTTT
CASSQSDSHTEAFF
>many|TRBV29-1|TRBJ1-5|TRBD1
TGCAGCGTTAAGGGGACAGGGAATCAGCCCCAGCATTTT
CSVKGTGNQPQHF
>many|TRBV6-2/TRBV6-3|TRBJ1-5|NA
TGTGCCAGCAGTTACTCGTTATCATCTAACAGCTTCAATCAGCCCCAGCATTTT
CASSYSLSSNSFNQPQHF
>NA|TRBV6-5|TRBJ2-5|NA
TGTGCTATACGGGATACAGGAGAGACCCAGTACTTC
CAIRDTGETQYF
>NA|TRBV7-2|TRBJ2-7|TRBD2
TGTGCCAGCAGCTTAGCGACTAGCGGCCTTTGGTACTTC
CASSLATSGLWYF
>many|TRBV7-8|TRBJ2-3|NA
TGTGCCAGCAGACGACGGAGGGGCCTAGCTACAGATACGCAGTATTTT
CASRRRRGLATDTQYF
>few|TRBV4-2|TRBJ1-1|NA
TGTGCCAGCAGCCAAGTACTGACCAGGGGTGGGACTGAAGCTTTCTTT
CASSQVLTRGGTEAFF
>NA|TRBV10-3|TRBJ2-1|TRBD2
TGTGCCATCAGTGAGTCAACCCCGGGGGGTCACAATGAGCAGTTCTTC
CAISESTPGGHNEQFF
>many|TRBV28|TRBJ2-5|NA
TGTGCCAGCTCGTTCTGGGGGTCCAAGACCCAGTACTTC
CASSFWGSKTQYF
>NA|TRBV6-5|TRBJ2-7|NA
TGTGCCAGCAGTTACTCCATGCGGTACGGGGTAAGGGAGCAGTACTTC
CASSYSMRYGVREQYF
>NA|TRBV6-2/TRBV6-3|TRBJ2-3|NA
TGTGCCAGCAGTTACATCTGGGTCCCAGATACGCAGTATTTT
CASSYIWVPDTQYF
>NA|TRBV6-1|TRBJ1-5|TRBD1
TGTGCCAGCAGTGGACAGGGGGCTTGGCAGCCCCAGCATTTT
CASSGQGAWQPQHF
>many|TRBV20-1|TRBJ2-3|TRBD2
TGCAGTGCTAGATTGACTAGCGGGGTTGATACGCAGTATTTT
CSARLTSGVDTQYF
>many|TRBV10-3|TRBJ1-1|NA
TGTGCCATCAGTGATTTGACTGACAAGAGGACTGAAGCTTTCTTT
CAISDLTDKRTEAFF
>many|TRBV3-1|TRBJ2-2|TRBD2
TGTGCCAGCAGCCAAGAGACTAGCGGGGGACCGAACACCGGGGAGCTGTTTTTT
CASSQETSGGPNTGELFF